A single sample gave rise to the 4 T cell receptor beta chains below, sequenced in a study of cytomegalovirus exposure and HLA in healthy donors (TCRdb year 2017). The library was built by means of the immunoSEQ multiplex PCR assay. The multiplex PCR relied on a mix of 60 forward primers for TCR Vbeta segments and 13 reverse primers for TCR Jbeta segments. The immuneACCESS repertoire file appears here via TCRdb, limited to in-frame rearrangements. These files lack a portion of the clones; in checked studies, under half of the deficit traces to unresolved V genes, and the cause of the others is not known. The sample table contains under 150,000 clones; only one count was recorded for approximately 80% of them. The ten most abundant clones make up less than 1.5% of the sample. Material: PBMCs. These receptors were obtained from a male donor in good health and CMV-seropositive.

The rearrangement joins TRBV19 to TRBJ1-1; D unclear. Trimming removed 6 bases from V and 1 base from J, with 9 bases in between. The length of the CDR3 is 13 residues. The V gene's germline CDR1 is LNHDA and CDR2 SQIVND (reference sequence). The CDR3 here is CASRAGGNTEAFF. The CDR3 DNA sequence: TGTGCCAGTAGGGCCGGCGGGAACACTGAAGCTTTCTTT.

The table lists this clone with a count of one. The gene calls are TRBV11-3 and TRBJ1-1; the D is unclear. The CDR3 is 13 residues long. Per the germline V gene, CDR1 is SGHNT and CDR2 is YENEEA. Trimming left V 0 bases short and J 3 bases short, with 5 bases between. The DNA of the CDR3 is TGTGCCAGCAGCTTAGAAGAGGACACTGAAGCTTTCTTT. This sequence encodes CASSLEEDTEAFF. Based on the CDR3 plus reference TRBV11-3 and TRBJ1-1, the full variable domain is EAGVVQSPRYKIIEKKQPVAFWCNPISGHNTLYWYLQNLGQGPELLIRYENEEAVDDSQLPKDRFSAERLKGVDSTLKIQPAELGDSAVYLCASSLEEDTEAFFGQGTRLTVV.

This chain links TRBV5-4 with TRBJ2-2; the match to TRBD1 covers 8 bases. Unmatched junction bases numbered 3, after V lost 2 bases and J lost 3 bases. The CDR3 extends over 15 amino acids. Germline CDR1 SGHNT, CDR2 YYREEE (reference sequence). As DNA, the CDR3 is TGTGCCAGCAGCTTTGAGACAGGGGACACCGGGGAGCTGTTTTTT. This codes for CASSFETGDTGELFF.

The CDR3 protein is CASSLGQAKSSVFF. The CDR3 DNA reads TGTGCCAGCAGCTTGGGGCAGGCAAAGAGTTCGGTTTTCTTT. V gene TRBV5-4 combines with J gene TRBJ1-1; no reliable D call. The V gene's germline CDR1 is SGHNT and CDR2 YYREEE (reference sequence). V gave up 0 bases and J gave up 13 bases, with 19 bases separating them. The CDR3 sequence is 14 residues long.